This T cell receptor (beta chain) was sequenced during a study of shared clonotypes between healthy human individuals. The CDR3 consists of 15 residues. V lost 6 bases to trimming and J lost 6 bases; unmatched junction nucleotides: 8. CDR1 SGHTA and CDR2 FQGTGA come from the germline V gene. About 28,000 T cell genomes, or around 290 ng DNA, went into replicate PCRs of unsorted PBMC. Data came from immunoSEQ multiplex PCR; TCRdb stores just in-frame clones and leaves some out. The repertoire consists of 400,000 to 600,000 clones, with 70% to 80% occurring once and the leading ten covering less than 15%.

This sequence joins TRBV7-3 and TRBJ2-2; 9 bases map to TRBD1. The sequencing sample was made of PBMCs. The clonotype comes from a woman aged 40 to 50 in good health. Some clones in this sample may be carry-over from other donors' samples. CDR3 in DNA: TGTGCCAGCAGACCTGGACAGGGGTACGCCGGGGAGCTGTTTTTT. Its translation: CASRPGQGYAGELFF.